The T cell receptor beta chain described here comes from a study of tumor-infiltrating lymphocytes in primary liver carcinoma. About the study: Among the tumors, stages were T1-T3 N0M0 and sizes about 4 to 10 cm. General study points: Tumor-adjacent and tumor-blood pairs shared a smaller degree of overlap than tumor region pairs.

This CDR3 spans 13 amino acids. CDR1 and CDR2 from the germline V gene are SGHAT and FQNNGV. About this clonotype: Its antigen is still unknown. An end of the junction does not agree with germline; a read error may underlie this.

Unsorted bulk tissue (roughly 20-31 mg) underwent RNA and DNA co-extraction. Surgical resection treated primary liver carcinoma in the patients. Total RNA amounting to 450 to 500 ng was the source from which TCR beta cDNA was made with a constant-region primer. Slightly modified ARM-PCR served as the procedure for the TCR beta libraries. These libraries came from three rounds of nested multiplex PCR. For around 9 cycles apiece, the opening two PCR rounds ran with TRBV1-TRBV30 forward primers and a C-beta reverse primer. TCRdb recomputed calls from the multiplex PCR reads with MiXCR, one row per CDR3 protein. The sample consists of around 120,000 distinct CDR3 sequences, less than 75% of them appearing once.

The sample consisted of tumor-adjacent normal liver tissue. The sequence was collected from a woman aged 55-70 years with primary liver carcinoma and hepatitis B virus infection. The V gene is TRBV11-2, the J gene TRBJ1-1, with no clear D. CDR3 loop: CVSSLLWNTKAFF. In DNA form, the CDR3 reads TGTGTCAGTAGCTTACTTTGGAACACTAAAGCTTTCTTT.